Reported below is one T cell receptor (beta chain). Its antigen remains unidentified. What was amplified from RNA transcripts were TCR beta CDR3 regions. The study used the HTBI primer set for a first-round RT-PCR of the TCR CDR3. A single record per CDR3 protein comes from TCRdb applying MiXCR to the multiplex PCR reads. In the table there are around 300,000 distinct CDR3 sequences, roughly 13% of which are singletons. This specimen comes from a study of T cells in Graves' hyperthyroidism and ophthalmopathy. Study-wide background: Initial diagnosis, before any treatment, was when peripheral blood was collected.

Whole-study results and caveats: Most clonotypes expanded in the thyroid (above 0.001) were also present in blood.

Trimming took 3 bases from V and 4 from J, leaving 12 bases between them. The CDR3 length is 15 residues. Germline V CDR1 and CDR2: KGHDR, SFDVKD. The sequence was collected from a woman aged 40 to 55 with Graves' hyperthyroidism. The chain is built from TRBV24-1 and TRBJ2-1; no firm D call. The sample taken for sequencing was blood. In DNA form, the CDR3 reads TGTGCCACCAGTGATCTAGGCAGGTTTTACAATGAGCAGTTCTTC. As protein: CATSDLGRFYNEQFF.